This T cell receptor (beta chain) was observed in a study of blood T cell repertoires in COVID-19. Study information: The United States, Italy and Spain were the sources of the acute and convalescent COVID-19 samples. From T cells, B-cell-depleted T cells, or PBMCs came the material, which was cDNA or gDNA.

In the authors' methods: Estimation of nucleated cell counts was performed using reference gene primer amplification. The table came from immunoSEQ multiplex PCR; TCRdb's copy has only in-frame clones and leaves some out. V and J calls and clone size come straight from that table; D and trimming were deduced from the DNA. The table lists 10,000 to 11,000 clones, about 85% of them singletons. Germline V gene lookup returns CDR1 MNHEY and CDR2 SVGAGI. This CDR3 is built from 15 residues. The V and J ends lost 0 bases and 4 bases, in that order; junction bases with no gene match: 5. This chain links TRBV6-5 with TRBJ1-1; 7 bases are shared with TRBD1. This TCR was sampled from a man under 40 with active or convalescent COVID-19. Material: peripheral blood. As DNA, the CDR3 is TGTGCCAGCAGTTACTCGAGGGGGCGAGGCACTGAAGCTTTCTTT. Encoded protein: CASSYSRGRGTEAFF.